This TCR beta chain was retrieved from a study of cytomegalovirus exposure and HLA in healthy donors. Study information: A subsequent analysis stated that the 100 to 150 validation repertoires were run on the same platform as the approximately 710 first-cohort repertoires.

V dropped 3 bases and J dropped 7 bases, with 13 bases sitting between them. The CDR3 covers 13 residues. Germline V gene lookup returns CDR1 SGDLS and CDR2 YYNGEE. As regards this clone: Its antigen is as yet unknown.

Notes on the study in general: The study listed approximately 160 cytomegalovirus-associated TCR beta chains. Generally TCR sequences proved uncommon, though certain public TCRs appeared in numerous donors. The classifier was said to identify cytomegalovirus status with high specificity and sensitivity.

TCRdb's copy holds only in-frame clones and misses some; the assay was immunoSEQ multiplex PCR. The sample carries approximately 210,000 clones, 80% to 90% recorded once. The genes are TRBV9 and TRBJ1-1, with D tentatively TRBD1 (5 bases). Sequencing was carried out using PBMCs. The receptor was isolated from a woman under 30 in good health and CMV-seronegative. CDR3 coding DNA: TGTGCCAGCAGCGGGGTCACTACAGGTGAAGCTTTCTTT. Translated: CASSGVTTGEAFF. Full variable domain (missing parts from reference TRBV9 and TRBJ1-1): DSGVTQTPKHLITATGQRVTLRCSPRSGDLSVYWYQQSLDQGLQFLIQYYNGEERAKGNILERFSAQQFPDLHSELNLSSLELGDSALYFCASSGVTTGEAFFGQGTRLTVV.